This is a list of T cell receptor beta chains from one sample in a study of CD8+CD57+ T cells in acquired aplastic anemia. Each CDR3 protein is one row after TCRdb ran MiXCR on the reads. The sample consists of some 180,000 distinct CDR3 sequences, roughly 63% of them appearing once. The sequenced sample consisted of sorted CD4+, CD8+, or CD8+CD57+ T cells (not recorded which) from PBMCs. These receptors were obtained from a human donor with aplastic anemia. Both conserved end residues are trimmed from each CDR3. Clone size, where shown, is once, few, many, or a class for clones that have expanded.

v_gene	j_gene	abundance	CDR3aa
TRBV15	TRBJ2-7	-	ATSSGTSGIYEQY
TRBV10-2	TRBJ2-1	few	ASSGETTSYNEQF
TRBV20-1	TRBJ2-4	-	SARHEAKNIQY
TRBV5-1	TRBJ2-3	-	ASSLALGGGTDTQY
TRBV20-1	TRBJ2-1	once	SARTSGYNEQF
TRBV10-3	TRBJ2-2	-	AITGGNTGELF
TRBV5-6	TRBJ2-7	many	ASSWDRGGTYEQY
TRBV9	TRBJ2-1	-	ASSVRQGLAYEQF
TRBV9	TRBJ2-1	-	ASSVATLAGGGEALQF
TRBV20-1	TRBJ2-7	-	SARDLEFREQY
TRBV7-6	TRBJ1-6	-	ASSLAAAQNSPLH
TRBV10-3	TRBJ1-1	few	AISEIAESAF
TRBV10-2	TRBJ1-2	-	ATEGLYGYT
TRBV2	TRBJ1-5	many	ASSEGGNQPQH
TRBV24-1	TRBJ2-1	-	ATSDLRGAAYNEQF